Listed below are T cell receptor beta chains from one sample, sequenced in a study of T cells after yellow fever vaccination. MiXCR, applied by TCRdb to the 5' RACE reads, yields one record per CDR3 protein. The sample yields hundreds of thousands of distinct CDR3 sequences, around a fifth seen once. Sequencing used PBMCs, obtained approximately 22 days after the first yellow fever vaccination. These receptors came from a man between 18 and 29 years old who received the YFV17D yellow fever vaccine. CDR3s include the opening cysteine and the closing phenylalanine or tryptophan. The D gene is left open where the match is weak. The size field is filled for only some rows; it gives once, few, many or a size class.

TRBV12-3/TRBV12-4,NA,NA,TRBJ2-2,CASSRDRTDTGELFF,TGTGCCAGCAGCCGAGACAGGACCGACACCGGGGAGCTGTTTTTT
TRBV4-3,NA,NA,TRBJ1-5,CASSQESGIGGVHF,TGCGCCAGCAGCCAAGAGTCTGGCATCGGGGGAGTACATTTT
TRBV7-9,TRBD1,NA,TRBJ2-4,CASSPLGQGNWDIQYF,TGTGCCAGCAGCCCTTTAGGACAGGGAAATTGGGACATTCAGTACTTC
TRBV29-1,TRBD2,few,TRBJ2-2,CSAFGASGQTGELFF,TGCAGCGCTTTCGGGGCTAGCGGACAAACCGGGGAGCTGTTTTTT
TRBV6-1,TRBD2,NA,TRBJ2-3,CASRGLSTDTQYF,TGTGCCAGCAGGGGACTATCCACAGATACGCAGTATTTT
TRBV12-3/TRBV12-4,NA,NA,TRBJ1-2,CASSASQWDYGYTF,TGTGCCAGCAGTGCATCACAGTGGGACTATGGCTACACCTTC
TRBV9,TRBD1,many,TRBJ2-2,CASSANEGQGMTGELFF,TGTGCCAGCAGCGCGAATGAGGGACAGGGGATGACCGGGGAGCTGTTTTTT
TRBV20-1,NA,many,TRBJ1-1,CSASISDTEAFF,TGCAGTGCCTCCATATCGGACACTGAAGCTTTCTTT
TRBV5-5,NA,NA,TRBJ2-1,CASSLFSIEQFF,TGTGCCAGCAGCTTGTTTAGTATTGAGCAGTTCTTC
TRBV4-3,NA,many,TRBJ2-5,CASSQDSGETQYF,TGTGCCAGCTCACAGGACAGTGGTGAGACCCAGTACTTC
TRBV29-1,TRBD1,few,TRBJ1-1,CSVSQGARARAFF,TGCAGCGTGAGCCAGGGGGCGCGGGCTCGGGCTTTCTTT
TRBV25-1,NA,few,TRBJ2-5,CASSEQNFLGTQYF,TGTGCCAGCAGTGAGCAGAATTTCCTAGGGACCCAGTACTTC
TRBV11-2,NA,NA,TRBJ2-1,CASSLGWRGVYNEQFF,TGTGCCAGCAGCTTAGGTTGGCGGGGAGTTTACAATGAGCAGTTCTTC
TRBV10-3,NA,NA,TRBJ1-5,CAISEMGEGQPQHF,TGTGCCATCAGTGAGATGGGGGAGGGTCAGCCCCAGCATTTT
TRBV4-1,NA,once,TRBJ1-5,CASSQGPHNPSNQPQHF,TGCGCCAGCAGCCAAGGCCCCCACAACCCTAGCAATCAGCCCCAGCATTTT
TRBV12-3/TRBV12-4,NA,NA,TRBJ2-2,CASSSGDMYTGELFF,TGTGCCAGCAGTTCGGGCGACATGTACACCGGGGAGCTGTTTTTT
TRBV10-3,NA,NA,TRBJ1-2,CAISEQAYGYTF,TGTGCCATCAGTGAACAGGCTTATGGCTACACCTTC
TRBV4-1,NA,once,TRBJ1-6,CASSQDGGGSSPLHF,TGCGCCAGCAGCCAAGATGGTGGAGGTTCCTCACCCCTCCACTTT
TRBV10-3,NA,few,TRBJ1-2,CAISEPPGQGRWHGYTF,TGTGCCATCAGTGAGCCGCCCGGGCAGGGTAGATGGCATGGCTACACCTTC
TRBV18,TRBD2,NA,TRBJ2-1,CASSGGLATDPEQFF,TGTGCCAGCTCAGGCGGACTAGCGACCGATCCTGAGCAGTTCTTC
TRBV5-1,NA,few,TRBJ2-5,CASSPQGRGEETQYF,TGCGCCAGCAGCCCCCAAGGACGAGGGGAAGAGACCCAGTACTTC
TRBV19,TRBD1,NA,TRBJ1-6,CASSSTGDNSPLHF,TGTGCCAGTAGTTCGACAGGGGATAATTCACCCCTCCACTTT
TRBV28,TRBD1,few,TRBJ1-2,CASSFGTGVNGYTF,TGTGCCAGCAGTTTTGGGACAGGGGTTAATGGCTACACCTTC
TRBV7-8,TRBD2,NA,TRBJ2-3,CASSPWTSGGDTSTDTQYF,TGTGCCAGCAGCCCATGGACTAGCGGGGGCGACACCTCCACAGATACGCAGTATTTT
TRBV12-3/TRBV12-4,NA,few,TRBJ1-2,CASTTTRVPVYGYTF,TGTGCCAGCACGACGACCAGGGTACCGGTCTATGGCTACACCTTC
TRBV5-1,NA,many,TRBJ2-1,CASSLAAGSYNEQFF,TGCGCCAGCAGCTTAGCGGCTGGCTCCTACAATGAGCAGTTCTTC
TRBV25-1,NA,few,TRBJ1-3,CASSRASGNTIYF,TGTGCCAGCAGCAGGGCCTCTGGAAACACCATATATTTT
TRBV6-2/TRBV6-3,TRBD1,few,TRBJ2-7,CASSYKLDRDEQYF,TGTGCCAGCAGTTACAAACTGGACAGGGACGAGCAGTACTTC
TRBV5-5,NA,few,TRBJ2-2,CASSLARTGELFF,TGTGCCAGCAGCCTGGCTCGCACCGGGGAGCTGTTTTTT
TRBV7-3,NA,few,TRBJ2-3,CASSPRDRTDTQYF,TGTGCCAGCAGCCCCCGGGACCGCACAGATACGCAGTATTTT
TRBV29-1,NA,many,TRBJ1-1,CSGYKLMNTEAFF,TGCAGCGGGTATAAGTTGATGAACACTGAAGCTTTCTTT
TRBV10-2,NA,few,TRBJ1-2,CASSEVSWVNYGYTF,TGCGCCAGCAGTGAGGTGTCGTGGGTTAACTATGGCTACACCTTC
TRBV4-1,NA,NA,TRBJ1-4,CASSQETGELFF,TGCGCCAGCAGCCAAGAAACAGGCGAACTGTTTTTT
TRBV30,NA,few,TRBJ1-6,CAWTEGTAPLHF,TGTGCCTGGACGGAGGGGACGGCACCCCTCCACTTT
TRBV20-1,TRBD1,NA,TRBJ1-1,CSARDSLGTGNTEAFF,TGCAGTGCTAGAGATTCCCTGGGGACAGGGAACACTGAAGCTTTCTTT
TRBV5-4,NA,many,TRBJ1-2,CASSIGRHYGYTF,TGTGCCAGCAGCATCGGACGGCACTATGGCTACACCTTC
TRBV11-2,NA,few,TRBJ2-3,CASSQGDGTDTQYF,TGTGCCAGCAGCCAAGGGGACGGCACAGATACGCAGTATTTT
TRBV25-1,NA,NA,TRBJ1-5,CATSGGVNHSNQPQHF,TGTGCCACCTCGGGGGGGGTAAATCATAGCAATCAGCCCCAGCATTTT
TRBV12-3/TRBV12-4,NA,NA,TRBJ1-2,CASSLYGGDYGYTF,TGTGCCAGCAGTTTATATGGAGGGGACTATGGCTACACCTTC
TRBV29-1,NA,few,TRBJ1-1,CSAVYSGNTEAFF,TGCAGCGCCGTGTACAGCGGTAACACTGAAGCTTTCTTT
TRBV9,TRBD1,many,TRBJ1-1,CASSPRGRGEAFF,TGTGCCAGCAGCCCTAGGGGGCGAGGTGAAGCTTTCTTT
TRBV7-2,NA,NA,TRBJ1-5,CASSLRGASNQPQHF,TGTGCCAGCAGCTTAAGAGGGGCTAGCAATCAGCCCCAGCATTTT
TRBV20-1,NA,few,TRBJ1-2,CSARGPYTYGFTF,TGCAGTGCTAGAGGTCCGTACACTTATGGCTTCACCTTC
TRBV3-1,TRBD2,NA,TRBJ2-7,CASSQVTLAGGKYEQYF,TGTGCCAGCAGCCAAGTCACACTAGCGGGGGGAAAGTACGAGCAGTACTTC
TRBV27,TRBD1,few,TRBJ2-5,CASGYRGRETQYF,TGTGCCAGCGGCTACAGGGGGCGTGAGACCCAGTACTTC
TRBV4-3,NA,NA,TRBJ2-7,CASSQDVYRASYEQYF,TGCGCCAGCAGCCAAGATGTATACAGGGCATCTTACGAGCAGTACTTC
TRBV5-1,NA,few,TRBJ2-1,CASSLVLANYNEQFF,TGCGCCAGCAGCTTGGTTCTAGCAAACTACAATGAGCAGTTCTTC
TRBV6-1,TRBD2,NA,TRBJ2-2,CASSPGGAVNANTGELFF,TGTGCCAGCAGTCCCGGGGGGGCTGTAAACGCGAACACCGGGGAGCTGTTTTTT
TRBV4-1,NA,NA,TRBJ1-2,CASSQDLRPSGYGYTF,TGCGCCAGCAGCCAAGATCTCCGCCCCAGTGGCTATGGCTACACCTTC
TRBV28,TRBD2,NA,TRBJ2-2,CASSTSGGAGELFF,TGTGCCAGCAGTACTAGCGGGGGGGCCGGGGAGCTGTTTTTT
TRBV4-2,TRBD2,NA,TRBJ2-7,CASSQYGTTYEQYF,TGTGCCAGCAGCCAGTACGGGACTACTTACGAGCAGTACTTC
TRBV12-3/TRBV12-4,NA,NA,TRBJ2-5,CASSFGAVDETQYF,TGTGCCAGCAGTTTCGGGGCTGTCGATGAGACCCAGTACTTC
TRBV2,NA,few,TRBJ1-2,CASSALLYGYTF,TGTGCCAGCAGTGCCCTCCTCTATGGCTACACCTTC
TRBV11-2,NA,NA,TRBJ2-7,CASSLGDRQGPLSYEQYF,TGTGCCAGCAGCTTAGGGGATCGTCAGGGGCCTTTGTCCTACGAGCAGTACTTC
TRBV10-3,NA,few,TRBJ2-1,CAIRESYRLNEQFF,TGTGCCATCAGGGAATCCTACAGGTTAAATGAGCAGTTCTTC